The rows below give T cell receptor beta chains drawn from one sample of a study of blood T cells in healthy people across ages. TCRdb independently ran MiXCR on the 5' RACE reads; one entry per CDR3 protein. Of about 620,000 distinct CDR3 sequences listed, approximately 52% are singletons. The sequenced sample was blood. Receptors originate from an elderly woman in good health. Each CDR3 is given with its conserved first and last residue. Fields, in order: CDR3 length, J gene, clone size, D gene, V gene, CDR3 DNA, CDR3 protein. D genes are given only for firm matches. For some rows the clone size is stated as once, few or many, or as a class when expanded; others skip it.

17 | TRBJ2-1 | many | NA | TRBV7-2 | TGTGCCAGCAGCTTAGCCTCAGGGGCGGGGCGACTATATGAGCAGTTCTTC | CASSLASGAGRLYEQFF
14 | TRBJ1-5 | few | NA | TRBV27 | TGTGCCAGCAGTTTCGCAGGGATCGGGCAGCCCCAGCATTTT | CASSFAGIGQPQHF
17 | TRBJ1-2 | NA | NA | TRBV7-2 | TGTGCCAGCAGCCCCGGAGCCAATATAGGGAACGTCTATGGCTACACCTTC | CASSPGANIGNVYGYTF
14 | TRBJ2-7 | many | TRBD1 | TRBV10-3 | TGTGCCACACTCACAGGGGGCAACTCCTACGAGCAGTACTTC | CATLTGGNSYEQYF
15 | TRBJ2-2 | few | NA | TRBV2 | TGTGCCAGCAGTGAAGCGCGTACGAACACCGGGGAGCTGTTTTTT | CASSEARTNTGELFF
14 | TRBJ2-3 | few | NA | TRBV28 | TGTGCCAGCAGGGGGGGGACAGGCACAGATACGCAGTATTTT | CASRGGTGTDTQYF
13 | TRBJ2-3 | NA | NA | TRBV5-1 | TGCGCCAGCAGGGCGTGGACTTTAGATACGCAGTATTTT | CASRAWTLDTQYF
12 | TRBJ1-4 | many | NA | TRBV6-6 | TGTGCCAGCAGTACGCTAGGTGAAAAACTGTTTTTT | CASSTLGEKLFF
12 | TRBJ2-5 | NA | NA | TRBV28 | TGTGCCAGCAGCCAAGGACCCTTTGAGCAGTACTTC | CASSQGPFEQYF
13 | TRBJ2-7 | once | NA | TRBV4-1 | TGCGCCAGCAGCCAAGACTCGAACTACGAGCAGTACTTC | CASSQDSNYEQYF
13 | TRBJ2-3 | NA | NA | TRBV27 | TGTGCCAGCAGTGCCTGGGCGGCGGATACGCAGTATTTT | CASSAWAADTQYF
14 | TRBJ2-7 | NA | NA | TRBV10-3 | TGTGCCATCAGTCTGGGACTTCAGGCCAACGAGCAGTACTTC | CAISLGLQANEQYF